This T cell receptor (beta chain) was obtained from a study of blood T cell repertoires in COVID-19. Germline CDR1 SGHNT, CDR2 YENEEA. Trimming stripped 3 bases from V and 5 bases from J, with 10 bases between. The CDR3 totals 13 residues. The authors' processing: Using reference gene primer amplification, nucleated cell counts were estimated. Profiling relied on immunoSEQ multiplex PCR, and the TCRdb table lists in-frame clones only, not all of them. V and J calls plus clone size are reproduced from that table; the DNA served to infer D and trimming. The data hold approximately 220,000 clones, with 80% to 90% observed a single time.

The chain links TRBV11-3 to TRBJ2-5; maybe TRBD2 (5 bases). Sequencing was performed on peripheral blood. This receptor was obtained from a middle-aged man with acute or convalescent COVID-19. The CDR3 nucleotides read TGTGCCAGCAGCTTCATAGCGTGGGAGACCCAGTACTTC. This codes for CASSFIAWETQYF.